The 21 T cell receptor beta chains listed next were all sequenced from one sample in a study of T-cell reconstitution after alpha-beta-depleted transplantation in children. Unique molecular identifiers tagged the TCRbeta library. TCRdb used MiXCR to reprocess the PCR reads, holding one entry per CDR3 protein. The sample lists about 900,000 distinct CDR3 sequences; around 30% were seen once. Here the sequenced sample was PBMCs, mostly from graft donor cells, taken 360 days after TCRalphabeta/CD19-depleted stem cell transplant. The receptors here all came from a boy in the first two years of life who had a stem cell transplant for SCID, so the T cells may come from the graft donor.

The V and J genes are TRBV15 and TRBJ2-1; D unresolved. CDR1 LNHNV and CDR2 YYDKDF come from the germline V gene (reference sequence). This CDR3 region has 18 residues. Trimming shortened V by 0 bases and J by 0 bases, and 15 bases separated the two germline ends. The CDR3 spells CATSREENPLSSYNEQFF. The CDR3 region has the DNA TGTGCCACCAGCAGAGAAGAGAACCCTTTAAGCTCCTACAATGAGCAGTTCTTC.

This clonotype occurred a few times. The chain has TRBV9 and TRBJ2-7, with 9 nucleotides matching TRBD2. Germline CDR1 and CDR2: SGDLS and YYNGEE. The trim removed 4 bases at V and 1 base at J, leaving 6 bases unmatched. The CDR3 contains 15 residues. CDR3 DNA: TGTGCCAGCAGCATTAGCGGGGGCCCTTCCTACGAGCAGTACTTC. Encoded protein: CASSISGGPSYEQYF.

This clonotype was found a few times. The CDR3 protein is CSARTGTDSSYEQYF. In DNA, the CDR3 is TGCAGTGCTAGAACCGGGACGGATAGCTCCTACGAGCAGTACTTC. V is TRBV20-1 and J is TRBJ2-7, with D tentatively TRBD1 or TRBD2 (5 bases each). The CDR3 loop spans 15 amino acids. V shed 2 bases and J shed 0 bases, with 14 bases lying between them. From germline, CDR1 is DFQATT and CDR2 SNEGSKA (reference sequence).

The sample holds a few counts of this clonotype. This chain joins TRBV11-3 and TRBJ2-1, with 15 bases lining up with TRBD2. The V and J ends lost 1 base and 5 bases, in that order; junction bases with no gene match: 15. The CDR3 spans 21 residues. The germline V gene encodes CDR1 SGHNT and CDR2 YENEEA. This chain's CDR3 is CASSLVGGTSGGRGVNNEQFF. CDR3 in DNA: TGTGCCAGCAGCTTAGTTGGCGGGACTAGCGGGGGGCGAGGGGTTAACAATGAGCAGTTCTTC. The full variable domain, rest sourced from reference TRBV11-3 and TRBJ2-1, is EAGVVQSPRYKIIEKKQPVAFWCNPISGHNTLYWYLQNLGQGPELLIRYENEEAVDDSQLPKDRFSAERLKGVDSTLKIQPAELGDSAVYLCASSLVGGTSGGRGVNNEQFFGPGTRLTVL.

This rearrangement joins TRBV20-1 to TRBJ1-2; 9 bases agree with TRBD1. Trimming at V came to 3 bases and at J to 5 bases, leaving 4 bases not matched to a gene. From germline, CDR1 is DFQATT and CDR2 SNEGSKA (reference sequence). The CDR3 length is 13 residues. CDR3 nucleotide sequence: TGCAGTGCTAGGACAGGGGGATGGTATGGCTACACCTTC. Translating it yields CSARTGGWYGYTF.

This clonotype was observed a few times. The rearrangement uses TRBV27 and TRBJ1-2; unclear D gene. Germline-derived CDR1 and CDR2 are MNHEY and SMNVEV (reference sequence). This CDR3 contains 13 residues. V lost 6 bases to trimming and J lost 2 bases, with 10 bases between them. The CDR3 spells CASSPWGNYGYTF. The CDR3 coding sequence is TGTGCCAGCAGCCCCTGGGGAAACTATGGCTACACCTTC.

The CDR3 DNA follows: TGTGCCAGCAGCTTAGACACAAAACGGACCGGGGAGCTGTTTTTT. Translation: CASSLDTKRTGELFF. V usage is TRBV11-1 and J usage is TRBJ2-2; D is undetermined. CDR1 and CDR2 (germline): SGHAT, FQDESV (reference sequence). V was shortened by 1 base and J by 5 bases, with 11 bases between the two germline ends. The length of the CDR3 is 15 residues.

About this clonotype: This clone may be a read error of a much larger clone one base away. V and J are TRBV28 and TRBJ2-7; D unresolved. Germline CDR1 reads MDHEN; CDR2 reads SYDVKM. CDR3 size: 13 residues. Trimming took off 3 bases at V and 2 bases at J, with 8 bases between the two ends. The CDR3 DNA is TGTGCCAGCAGTTTTGGGCCAGCCTACGAGCAGTACTTC. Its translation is CASSFGPAYEQYF.

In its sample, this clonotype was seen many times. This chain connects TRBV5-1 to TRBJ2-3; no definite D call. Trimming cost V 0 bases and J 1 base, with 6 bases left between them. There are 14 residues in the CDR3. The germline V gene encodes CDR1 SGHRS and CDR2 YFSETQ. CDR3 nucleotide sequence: TGCGCCAGCAGCTTGGTTCCGGGCACAGATACGCAGTATTTT. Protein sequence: CASSLVPGTDTQYF.

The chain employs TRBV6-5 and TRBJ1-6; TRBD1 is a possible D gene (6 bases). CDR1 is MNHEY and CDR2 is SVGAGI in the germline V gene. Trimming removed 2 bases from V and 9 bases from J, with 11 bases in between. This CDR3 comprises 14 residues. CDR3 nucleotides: TGTGCCAGCAGTTACGAAGGGGGAGGTTCACCCCTCCACTTT. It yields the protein CASSYEGGGSPLHF.

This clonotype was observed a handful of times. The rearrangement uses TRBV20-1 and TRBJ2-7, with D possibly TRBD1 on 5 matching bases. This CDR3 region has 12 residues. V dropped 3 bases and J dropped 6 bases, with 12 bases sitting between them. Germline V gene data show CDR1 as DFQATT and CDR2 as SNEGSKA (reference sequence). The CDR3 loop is CSASHQGSEQYF. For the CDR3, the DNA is TGCAGTGCTAGCCACCAGGGAAGCGAGCAGTACTTC.

CDR3 sequence reads: CASSHIRDRGNWGYTF. The CDR3 DNA reads as TGTGCCAGCAGCCACATCAGGGACAGGGGGAACTGGGGCTACACCTTC. J is TRBJ1-2 and V is TRBV7-2; 11 nucleotides agree with TRBD1. The CDR3 extends over 16 amino acids. Germline lookup yields CDR1 SGHTA and CDR2 FQGNSA. Germline trimming cut 5 bases from V and 8 bases from J; bases unmatched to any gene: 13.

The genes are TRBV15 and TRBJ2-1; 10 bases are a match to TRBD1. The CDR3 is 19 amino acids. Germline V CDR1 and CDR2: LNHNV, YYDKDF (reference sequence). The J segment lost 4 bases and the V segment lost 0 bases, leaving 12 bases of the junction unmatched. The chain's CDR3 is CATSRDPPGQGEGYNEQFF. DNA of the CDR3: TGTGCCACCAGCAGAGATCCCCCCGGACAGGGGGAAGGGTACAATGAGCAGTTCTTC.

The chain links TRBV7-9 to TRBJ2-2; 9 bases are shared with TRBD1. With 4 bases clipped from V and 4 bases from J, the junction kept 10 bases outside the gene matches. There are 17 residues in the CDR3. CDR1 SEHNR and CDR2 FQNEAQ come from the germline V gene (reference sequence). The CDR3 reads CASSSPGQGQGTGELFF. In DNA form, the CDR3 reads TGTGCCAGCAGCTCCCCCGGACAGGGACAGGGCACCGGGGAGCTGTTTTTT.

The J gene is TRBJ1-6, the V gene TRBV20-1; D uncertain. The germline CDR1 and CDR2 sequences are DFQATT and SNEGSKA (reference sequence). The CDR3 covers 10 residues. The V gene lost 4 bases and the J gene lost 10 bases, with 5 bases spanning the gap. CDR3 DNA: TGCAGTGCTACCTGCTCACCCCTCCACTTT. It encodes CSATCSPLHF.

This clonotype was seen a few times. The CDR3 nucleotides read TGCAGTGCTAGGGACAGGAGCACAGATACGCAGTATTTT. This sequence encodes CSARDRSTDTQYF. The gene calls are TRBV20-1 and TRBJ2-3; TRBD1 matches at 7 bases. The V segment lost 3 bases and the J segment 0 bases; nucleotides outside the gene matches: 0. The CDR3 spans 13 residues. CDR1 is DFQATT, CDR2 SNEGSKA, per germline (reference sequence).

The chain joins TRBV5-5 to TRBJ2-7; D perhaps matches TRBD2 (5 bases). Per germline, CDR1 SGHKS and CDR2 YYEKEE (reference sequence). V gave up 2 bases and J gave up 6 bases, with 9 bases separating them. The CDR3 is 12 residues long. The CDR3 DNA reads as TGTGCCAGCAGCTTTATAAGCGGCGAGCAGTACTTC. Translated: CASSFISGEQYF.

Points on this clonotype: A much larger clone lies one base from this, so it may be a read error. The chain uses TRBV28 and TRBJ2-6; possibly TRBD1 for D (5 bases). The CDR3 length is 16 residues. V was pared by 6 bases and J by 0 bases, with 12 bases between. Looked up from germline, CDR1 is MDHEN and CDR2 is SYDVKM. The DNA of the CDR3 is TGTGCCAGCAGGTACAGGATGAGCTCTGGGGCCAACGTCCTGACTTTC. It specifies CASRYRMSSGANVLTF.

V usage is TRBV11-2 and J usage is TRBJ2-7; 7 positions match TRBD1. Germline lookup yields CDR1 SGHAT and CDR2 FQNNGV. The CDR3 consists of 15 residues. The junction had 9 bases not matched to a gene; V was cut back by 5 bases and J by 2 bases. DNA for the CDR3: TGTGCCAGCAGCACTCGACAGGGTGGGACCTACGAGCAGTACTTC. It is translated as CASSTRQGGTYEQYF.

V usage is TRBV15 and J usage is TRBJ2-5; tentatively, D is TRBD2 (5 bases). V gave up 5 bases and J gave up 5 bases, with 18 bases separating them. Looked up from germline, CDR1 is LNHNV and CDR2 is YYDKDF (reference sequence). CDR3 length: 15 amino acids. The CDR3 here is CATSPEGTPWETQYF. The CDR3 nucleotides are TGTGCCACCAGCCCCGAGGGAACCCCTTGGGAGACCCAGTACTTC.

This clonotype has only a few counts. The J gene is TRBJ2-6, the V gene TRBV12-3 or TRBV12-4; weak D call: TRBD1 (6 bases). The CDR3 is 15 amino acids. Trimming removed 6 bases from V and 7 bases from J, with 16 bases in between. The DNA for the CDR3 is TGTGCCAGCAGAATAACAGGGAGAGCAGCCAACGTCCTGACTTTC. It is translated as CASRITGRAANVLTF.